The 12 T cell receptor beta chains presented below share a single source sample, sequenced in a study of T cell responses to AZD1222 COVID-19 vaccine (dated by TCRdb to about 2021). Library preparation employed the immunoSEQ multiplex PCR assay. TCRdb limited this immuneACCESS table to in-frame rearrangements with V and J called. A share of clones is missing; checked studies link under half to unresolved V genes, and the rest is unexplained. The sample table holds 80,000 to 100,000 clones, of which 80% to 90% were seen once. The top ten constitute about 2.5% of the sample. The sample's time point label, decoded: about 28 days (+/-7) after the second vaccine dose. The material sequenced was peripheral blood, taken 28 days after the second AZD1222 dose. The receptors here all came from an adult who received the AZD1222 COVID-19 vaccine.

The rearrangement joins TRBV13 to TRBJ2-1; 12 nucleotides agree with TRBD2. The CDR3 extends over 16 amino acids. V shed 5 bases and J 8 bases; nucleotides not matched to a gene: 10. CDR1 and CDR2 from the germline V gene are PRHDT and FYEKMQ (reference sequence). The CDR3 DNA reads TGTGCCAGCAGCCTCATTCTAGCGGGAGGGCCAGATGAGCAGTTCTTC. Its translation is CASSLILAGGPDEQFF.

Here the CDR3 reads CASSLGREAGYTF. CDR3 nucleotide sequence: TGTGCCAGCAGCTTAGGGAGGGAGGCTGGCTACACCTTC. V usage is TRBV11-2 and J usage is TRBJ1-2; no reliable D call. This CDR3 has 13 residues. V was shortened by 1 base and J by 7 bases, with 10 bases between the two germline ends. Looked up from germline, CDR1 is SGHAT and CDR2 is FQNNGV.

This chain links TRBV14 with TRBJ1-2; no reliable D call. With 1 base removed from V and 4 bases from J, the gap between germline ends came to 7 bases. CDR1 is SGHDN and CDR2 is FVKESK in the germline V gene. This CDR3 has 13 amino acids. The CDR3 bases are TGTGCCAGCAGCCAAGTAAGGACCTATGGCTACACCTTC. This gives the protein CASSQVRTYGYTF.

This chain links TRBV5-1 with TRBJ2-6; weak D call: TRBD2 (5 bases). V was clipped by 1 base and J by 0 bases, with 11 bases between them. The CDR3 extends over 17 amino acids. The V gene's germline CDR1 is SGHRS and CDR2 YFSETQ. This CDR3 reads CASSLISGNSGANVLTF. In DNA, the CDR3 is TGCGCCAGCAGCTTGATTTCGGGGAACTCTGGGGCCAACGTCCTGACTTTC.

This clone was recorded only once. The V gene is TRBV4-2, the J gene TRBJ2-1; D is perhaps TRBD2 (6 bases). The V and J ends lost 3 bases and 4 bases respectively, with 16 bases between them. The germline V gene has CDR1 LGHNA and CDR2 YNFKEQ. The CDR3 loop spans 16 amino acids. The CDR3 protein is CASSHPGRGLYNEQFF. As DNA, the CDR3 is TGTGCCAGCAGCCACCCCGGTCGGGGGTTATACAATGAGCAGTTCTTC.

The CDR3 loop reads CASSYSAGLGGYTF. The DNA for the CDR3 is TGTGCCAGCAGTTACTCGGCAGGCCTGGGTGGCTACACCTTC. The chain is built from TRBV6-5 and TRBJ1-2, with D hard to call. The CDR3 length is 14 residues. Germline CDR1 MNHEY, CDR2 SVGAGI. The V gene lost 0 bases and the J gene lost 7 bases, with 12 bases spanning the gap.

This clone occurred once. The chain is built from TRBV30 and TRBJ1-6, with a possible D match to TRBD1 (5 bases). This CDR3 region has 15 residues. Looked up from germline, CDR1 is GTSNPN and CDR2 is SVGIG (reference sequence). V shed 1 base and J shed 6 bases, with 13 bases lying between them. The DNA for the CDR3 is TGTGCCTGGAGTGGTCGCCTTCAGGGTAATTCACCCCTCCACTTT. It encodes CAWSGRLQGNSPLHF.

The rearrangement joins TRBV19 to TRBJ1-5; 8 bases line up with TRBD1. V dropped 3 bases and J dropped 3; count of bases not matched to a gene: 4. The germline V gene has CDR1 LNHDA and CDR2 SQIVND (reference sequence). The CDR3 contains 15 residues. Written as DNA, the CDR3 is TGTGCCAGTAGTATGAGGGACAGGAACAATCAGCCCCAGCATTTT. This translates into CASSMRDRNNQPQHF.

V gene TRBV6-2 or TRBV6-3 combines with J gene TRBJ2-1, with D perhaps TRBD2 (5 bases). Trimming shortened V by 2 bases and J by 0 bases, and 8 bases separated the two germline ends. Germline CDR1 is MNHEY and CDR2 is SVGEGT. The length of the CDR3 is 15 residues. CDR3 protein: CASSYMGSSYNEQFF. The CDR3 nucleotides are TGTGCCAGCAGTTACATGGGGAGCTCCTACAATGAGCAGTTCTTC.

The chain has TRBV19 and TRBJ2-1; 14 bases map to TRBD2. The CDR3 covers 19 residues. Looked up from germline, CDR1 is LNHDA and CDR2 is SQIVND (reference sequence). V was pared by 5 bases and J by 0 bases, with 9 bases of the junction left unmatched. This CDR3 is CASSPIPGLAGVSYNEQFF. The CDR3 DNA follows: TGTGCCAGTAGTCCAATCCCGGGACTAGCGGGGGTCTCCTACAATGAGCAGTTCTTC.

The V gene is TRBV6-1, the J gene TRBJ2-7; the D call may be TRBD1 or TRBD2 (5 bases each). This CDR3 has 15 amino acids. From germline, CDR1 is MNHNS and CDR2 SASEGT. V was cut by 3 bases and J by 2 bases, with 14 bases left in between. The chain's CDR3 is CASSEVPGTAYEQYF. Written as DNA, the CDR3 is TGTGCCAGCAGTGAGGTCCCAGGGACGGCCTACGAGCAGTACTTC.

The chain recombines TRBV4-3 with TRBJ1-2, with TRBD1 as a possible D gene (5 bases). Germline V CDR1 and CDR2: LGHNA, YSLEER. Trimming took 5 bases from V and 1 from J, leaving 11 bases between them. The CDR3 has 14 residues. The CDR3 nucleotides are TGCGCCAGCAGCTTGGGACGGATTAACTATGGCTACACCTTC. This sequence encodes CASSLGRINYGYTF.